The 9 T cell receptor beta chains below all came from one sample that was sequenced in a study of read filtering for tumor transcriptome and immune sequencing. This library used approximately 0.4 ug RNA and molecular barcoded adaptors spanning alpha/delta and beta/gamma chains. MiXCR was run by TCRdb on the reads, yielding one entry per CDR3 protein. The sample consists of roughly 38,000 distinct CDR3 sequences, roughly an eighth of them appearing once. Sequencing was carried out using a population of CD138-negative cells sorted from bone marrow. These receptors all come from a donor over 35 with multiple myeloma.

This clonotype was seen a handful of times. This could be a read error, since a much larger clone is one nucleotide away. The chain is built from TRBV12-3 or TRBV12-4 and TRBJ2-3, with a possible D match to TRBD2 (5 bases). The V end lost 7 bases, the J end lost 4 bases, and 15 bases lay between the germline ends. The CDR3 is 14 residues long. The CDR3 DNA reads as TGTGCCAGCAACTTCGGACTGGACGCAGATACGCAGTATTTT. Its translation is CASNFGLDADTQYF.

This clonotype was recorded at least ten times. The chain links TRBV5-4 to TRBJ1-3, with 8 bases that match TRBD1. The CDR3 runs 14 residues. J gave up 4 bases and V 0 bases, and 0 bases lay outside the gene matches. Germline V gene lookup returns CDR1 SGHNT and CDR2 YYREEE (reference sequence). CDR3 in DNA: TGTGCCAGCAGCTTGGACAGGGGGGGAAACACCATATATTTT. This gives the protein CASSLDRGGNTIYF.

This clonotype was recorded at least ten times. Written as DNA, the CDR3 is TGCGCCAGCAGCCGACAGGGCTGGAGCGGGGGGGACTACGAGCAGTACTTC. Protein: CASSRQGWSGGDYEQYF. The V gene is TRBV5-1, the J gene TRBJ2-7, with 10 nucleotides matching TRBD2. CDR1 and CDR2 from the germline V gene are SGHRS and YFSETQ. The CDR3 length is 17 residues. The ends lost 4 bases at V and 3 bases at J; junction bases unmatched: 13.

The chain employs TRBV6-1 and TRBJ2-2; D possibly corresponds to TRBD1 (6 bases). CDR1 and CDR2 (germline): MNHNS, SASEGT. With 6 bases removed from V and 4 bases from J, the gap between germline ends came to 15 bases. The CDR3 is 15 amino acids. The chain's CDR3 is CASRSPGEATGELFF. For the CDR3, the DNA is TGTGCCAGCAGATCCCCAGGGGAAGCCACCGGGGAGCTGTTTTTT.

This clonotype was seen at least ten times. The chain's CDR3 is CASSLVGGGGTEAFF. CDR3 sequence (DNA): TGTGCCAGCAGCTTAGTAGGGGGAGGAGGGACTGAAGCTTTCTTT. The V gene is TRBV7-9, the J gene TRBJ1-1; possible D gene TRBD1, 6 bases. The CDR3 sequence is 15 residues long. Germline values: CDR1 SEHNR, CDR2 FQNEAQ (reference sequence). V gave up 1 base and J gave up 5 bases, with 14 bases separating them.

This clonotype was counted many times. The J gene is TRBJ1-4, the V gene TRBV20-1, with a tentative D call TRBD1 (6 bases). V shed 6 bases and J shed 8 bases, with 16 bases lying between them. Germline V gives CDR1 DFQATT, CDR2 SNEGSKA (reference sequence). This CDR3 has 13 amino acids. CDR3 nucleotides: TGCAGTGCAGTACCGGGACATCGGGAAAAACTGTTTTTT. It specifies CSAVPGHREKLFF.

This clonotype appeared a few times. A far larger clone is only one base removed, so a read error is likely. The gene calls are TRBV11-1 and TRBJ2-7, with D maybe TRBD1 (6 bases). The CDR3 is made up of 19 amino acids. The germline gives CDR1 SGHAT, CDR2 FQDESV (reference sequence). The germline V and J ends were trimmed by 3 bases and 7 bases, with 31 bases remaining between them. The CDR3 spells CASSLDPPTGPSSYNEQYF. The DNA of the CDR3 is TGTGCCAGCAGCTTGGACCCTCCCACAGGGCCCAGCTCCTACAATGAGCAGTACTTC.

This clonotype came up many times. The chain carries TRBV5-5 and TRBJ1-1; D perhaps matches TRBD1 (6 bases). Trimming shortened V by 0 bases and J by 3 bases, and 6 bases separated the two germline ends. Germline V lookup: CDR1 SGHKS, CDR2 YYEKEE (reference sequence). The CDR3 extends over 13 amino acids. CDR3 DNA: TGTGCCAGCAGCTTGGACAGGGACACTGAAGCTTTCTTT. Translating gives CASSLDRDTEAFF.

Ten or more counts support this clonotype. The gene calls are TRBV6-2 or TRBV6-3 and TRBJ2-1, with 10 bases lining up with TRBD2. Germline assignment: CDR1 MNHEY and CDR2 SVGEGT. V was clipped by 0 bases and J by 5 bases; unmatched bases: 7. The CDR3 is made up of 17 amino acids. CDR3 sequence: CASSYSPRLAGDNEQFF. The CDR3 DNA sequence: TGTGCCAGCAGTTACTCCCCGAGGCTAGCGGGGGACAATGAGCAGTTCTTC.